The TCR beta chain under discussion was sequenced for a study of cytomegalovirus exposure and HLA in healthy donors. Background on the study: About 85 million unique TCRs from HLA-typed donors were held in an early release of data. Regarding the study as a whole: Later on, a genetic analysis was performed. It linked a missense variant in DCLRE1C with V- and J-gene trimming of TCR beta. The authors later found most CMV-associated TCR beta chains appeared HLA-restricted. In an earlier analysis, productive rearrangement rates for most beta V segments clustered near 87% or 30%.

As concerns this clone: Its antigen is not known.

Deletions cut 4 bases from V and 3 bases from J, with 13 bases between. Looked up from germline, CDR1 is SGHNT and CDR2 is YYREEE (reference sequence). This CDR3 spans 14 amino acids. This PCR relied on a set of 60 Vbeta primers and 13 Jbeta primers. Method: immunoSEQ multiplex PCR; TCRdb's copy keeps in-frame clones and lacks some. The table has 100,000 to 150,000 clones, roughly 79% seen once. The source is a woman between 50 and 59 years old in good health and CMV-seronegative. The sample consisted of PBMCs. The chain uses TRBV5-4 and TRBJ1-1; unclear D gene. CDR3 DNA: TGTGCCAGCAGCCCGGTCCCTATGGACACTGAAGCTTTCTTT. Protein product: CASSPVPMDTEAFF.